These 22 T cell receptor beta chains came from one sample sequenced in a study of regulatory T cells in long-lasting Graves disease. To make TCR beta libraries, researchers used iRepertoire HTBI primers and Arm-PCR of CDR3 regions. TCRdb passed the multiplex PCR reads through MiXCR, listing each CDR3 protein once. In the table there are about 460,000 distinct CDR3 sequences, 11% to 15% of which are singletons. Noted time point: newly diagnosed GD, antithyroid drugs for less than 3 months. Following extraction of RNA from PBMCs, that RNA was used to make the TCR library. In addition, the sample was reused for a study of T cells in Graves' hyperthyroidism and ophthalmopathy.

This material consisted of peripheral blood mononuclear cells (PBMCs), taken at new diagnosis, from a patient treated with antithyroid drugs. Source of these receptors: a woman aged 45-60 years with Graves disease.

The chain uses TRBV19 and TRBJ2-7, with TRBD2 matching over 10 bases. V lost 1 base, J lost 7 bases, and 7 bases stayed unmatched. Germline-derived CDR1 and CDR2 are LNHDA and SQIVND (reference sequence). The CDR3 covers 15 residues. The CDR3 DNA is TGTGCCAGTAGTATAGGGACTAGCGGATTTAATGAGCAGTACTTC. Amino acids: CASSIGTSGFNEQYF.

This clonotype was detected a few times. The rearrangement joins TRBV4-1 to TRBJ1-5; D not certain. V lost 0 bases, J lost 3 bases, and 9 bases lay in between. Germline V CDR1 and CDR2: MGHRA, YSYEKL. This CDR3 has 15 residues. CDR3 DNA sequence: TGCGCCAGCAGCCAAGATCCCACCCCCAATCAGCCCCAGCATTTT. It is translated as CASSQDPTPNQPQHF.

This clonotype was detected only a few times. This chain uses TRBV28 with TRBJ1-5, with D unclear. The V gene lost 4 bases and the J gene lost 2 bases, with 15 bases spanning the gap. Looked up from germline, CDR1 is MDHEN and CDR2 is SYDVKM. The CDR3 has 16 residues. This CDR3 is CASSSWRLRGNQPQHF. Written as DNA, the CDR3 is TGTGCCAGCAGTTCTTGGAGGCTTAGGGGCAATCAGCCCCAGCATTTT.

There are many counts of this clonotype. The chain joins TRBV11-2 to TRBJ2-7, with D uncertain. Looked up from germline, CDR1 is SGHAT and CDR2 is FQNNGV. Trimming removed 5 bases at V and 2 bases at J, with 10 bases between. CDR3 length equals 13 residues. The CDR3 DNA follows: TGTGCCAGCAGCCAGCTGAGGACCTACGAGCAGTACTTC. It translates to CASSQLRTYEQYF.

As for this clonotype: A much larger clone differs from this one at a single base, so this may be a read error. J is TRBJ2-3 and V is TRBV7-9; D unresolved. The J call is doubtful: the DNA matches TRBJ2-1 better. The CDR3 is made up of 17 amino acids. Germline CDR1 reads SEHNR; CDR2 reads FQNEAQ (reference sequence). The CDR3 is CAGSLDRSGLVHNEQFF. The CDR3 DNA sequence: TGTGCCGGCAGCTTAGATCGATCCGGTCTGGTTCACAATGAGCAGTTCTTC.

This clonotype showed up many times. The genes are TRBV27 and TRBJ2-5; 12 nucleotides align to TRBD2. This CDR3 is 18 amino acids long. The J segment lost 5 bases and the V segment lost 4 bases, leaving 14 bases of the junction unmatched. The V gene's germline CDR1 is MNHEY and CDR2 SMNVEV (reference sequence). This CDR3 is CASSSWTSGIRSGETQYF. In DNA, the CDR3 is TGTGCCAGCAGTTCATGGACTAGCGGGATAAGGTCGGGGGAGACCCAGTACTTC.

Ten or more counts support this clonotype. This sequence joins TRBV20-1 and TRBJ2-3; 13 bases are shared with TRBD2. CDR1 is DFQATT and CDR2 is SNEGSKA in the germline V gene (reference sequence). This CDR3 has 17 residues. Trimming cost V 6 bases and J 4 bases; bases outside gene matches: 13. The CDR3 nucleotides are TGCAGTGCAATAAAGACTAGCGGGAGGAGTGGGTCAGATACGCAGTATTTT. It is translated as CSAIKTSGRSGSDTQYF.

V and J are TRBV18 and TRBJ2-5; D may be TRBD1 or TRBD2 (6 bases each). The length of the CDR3 is 15 residues. From germline, CDR1 is KGHSH and CDR2 LQKENI. The V gene lost 5 bases and the J gene lost 2 bases, with 15 bases spanning the gap. CDR3 sequence reads: CASSEQGLGQETQYF. In DNA, the CDR3 is TGTGCCAGCTCAGAACAGGGACTGGGGCAAGAGACCCAGTACTTC.

This clonotype was seen a few times. The J gene is TRBJ1-2, the V gene TRBV24-1; D gene unclear. V lost 4 bases, J lost 6 bases, and 17 bases lay in between. Germline values: CDR1 KGHDR, CDR2 SFDVKD. This CDR3 comprises 15 residues. The CDR3 DNA reads as TGTGCCACCAGTGACCCCGCCCCGGGCGCAGATGGCTACACCTTC. Residues: CATSDPAPGADGYTF.

This clonotype was counted at least ten times. J is TRBJ2-2 and V is TRBV2, with a possible D match to TRBD1 (6 bases). CDR1 and CDR2 (germline): SNHLY, FYNNEI. The V gene lost 1 base and the J gene lost 5 bases, with 8 bases spanning the gap. The CDR3 contains 14 residues. The CDR3 protein is CASSEGGTTGELFF. As DNA, the CDR3 is TGTGCCAGCAGTGAAGGAGGGACAACCGGGGAGCTGTTTTTT.

This clonotype was seen a handful of times. The J gene is TRBJ2-1, the V gene TRBV3-1, with D maybe TRBD1 (5 bases). The germline V gene encodes CDR1 LGHDT and CDR2 YNNKEL (reference sequence). This CDR3 comprises 14 residues. The V and J ends lost 4 bases and 8 bases respectively, with 15 bases between them. CDR3 in amino acids: CASSRDRNGHEQFF. CDR3 DNA sequence: TGTGCCAGCAGCCGTGACAGAAATGGGCATGAGCAGTTCTTC.

The chain joins TRBV9 to TRBJ2-7, with D maybe TRBD2 (6 bases). Germline V gives CDR1 SGDLS, CDR2 YYNGEE. The CDR3 loop spans 15 amino acids. V lost 0 bases and J lost 6, with 16 bases in between. CDR3 sequence: CASSVGEGGFSEQYF. The DNA of the CDR3 is TGTGCCAGCAGCGTAGGCGAGGGAGGATTCTCCGAGCAGTACTTC.

The chain's CDR3 is CASGLRSYNEQFF. CDR3 nucleotide sequence: TGTGCCAGTGGACTACGCTCCTACAATGAGCAGTTCTTC. The V and J genes are TRBV6-1 and TRBJ2-1; TRBD2 is a possible D gene (6 bases). CDR3 size: 13 residues. Germline loops: CDR1 MNHNS, CDR2 SASEGT. The V and J ends lost 9 bases and 0 bases respectively, with 9 bases between them.

This clonotype has a single count. The rearrangement links TRBV20-1 to TRBJ2-5; 15 bases match TRBD2. The germline gives CDR1 DFQATT, CDR2 SNEGSKA (reference sequence). This CDR3 region has 20 residues. With 0 bases clipped from V and 0 bases from J, the junction kept 11 bases outside the gene matches. CDR3 residues: CSARELLGLAGGTYQETQYF. CDR3 coding DNA: TGCAGTGCTAGAGAACTCCTAGGACTAGCGGGAGGGACGTACCAAGAGACCCAGTACTTC.

In this sample, this clonotype turned up a few times. The V and J genes are TRBV6-2 or TRBV6-3 and TRBJ2-1, with 11 bases that match TRBD2. The CDR3 covers 14 residues. V gave up 8 bases and J gave up 5 bases; unmatched junction bases: 5. Germline V gene data show CDR1 as MNHEY and CDR2 as SVGEGT. CDR3 amino acids: CASPRGLADNEQFF. CDR3 bases: TGTGCCAGCCCACGGGGACTAGCGGACAATGAGCAGTTCTTC.

In this sample, this clonotype turned up a few times. The chain links TRBV28 to TRBJ1-3, with TRBD1 identical over 8 bases. With 3 bases clipped from V and 5 bases from J, the junction kept 3 bases outside the gene matches. The CDR3 is made up of 14 amino acids. The germline CDR1 and CDR2 sequences are MDHEN and SYDVKM. The CDR3 nucleotides are TGTGCCAGCAGTTTCCCAGGGGGCAGAAACACCATATATTTT. Translation gives CASSFPGGRNTIYF.

V and J are TRBV6-1 and TRBJ2-1, with 12 bases matching TRBD2. The CDR3 length is 15 residues. The V segment lost 5 bases and the J segment 9 bases; nucleotides outside the gene matches: 8. Germline-derived CDR1 and CDR2 are MNHNS and SASEGT. In DNA, the CDR3 is TGTGCCAGCAGTCCCAACCGACTAGCGGGAGTTGAGCAGTTCTTC. This translates into CASSPNRLAGVEQFF.

In its sample, this clonotype was seen a few times. V and J are TRBV9 and TRBJ2-3, with TRBD2 matching 9 bases. The junction had 15 bases not matched to a gene; V was cut back by 0 bases and J by 1 base. The CDR3 totals 20 residues. The germline gives CDR1 SGDLS, CDR2 YYNGEE. The CDR3, as DNA: TGTGCCAGCAGCGTAGGAGGGCGGGAGGGCCCGGTGTCCCGCACAGATACGCAGTATTTT. It translates to CASSVGGREGPVSRTDTQYF.

The CDR3 DNA sequence: TGCGCCAGCAGAACTAGCACACACACAGATACGCAGTATTTT. This codes for CASRTSTHTDTQYF. J is TRBJ2-3 and V is TRBV5-1; tentatively, D is TRBD2 (6 bases). V was shortened by 5 bases and J by 2 bases, with 12 bases between the two germline ends. CDR3 length equals 14 residues. Germline V gene lookup returns CDR1 SGHRS and CDR2 YFSETQ. The variable domain in full, with the rest retrieved from reference TRBV5-1 and TRBJ2-3, is KAGVTQTPRYLIKTRGQQVTLSCSPISGHRSVSWYQQTPGQGLQFLFEYFSETQRNKGNFPGRFSGRQFSNSRSEMNVSTLELGDSALYLCASRTSTHTDTQYFGPGTRLTVL.

The table lists this clonotype with many counts. The V and J genes are TRBV10-3 and TRBJ2-7; D not resolved. Trimming removed 8 bases from V and 7 bases from J, with 24 bases in between. Germline V CDR1 and CDR2: ENHRY, SYGVKD. The CDR3 runs to 15 residues. The CDR3 nucleotides read TGTGCCATCGGTTCAGCCGAGGAAACTCCTGGGGAGCAGTACTTC. Its translation: CAIGSAEETPGEQYF.

This clonotype was seen at least ten times. V gene TRBV28 combines with J gene TRBJ2-2, with TRBD1 matching 9 bases. Germline V CDR1 and CDR2: MDHEN, SYDVKM. Losses at the gene ends were 6 bases for V and 6 bases for J; bases not matched to a gene: 5. This CDR3 has 14 residues. The DNA for the CDR3 is TGTGCCAGCAGCACAGGGGGCTTTGCCGGGGAGCTGTTTTTT. It codes for CASSTGGFAGELFF.

Only a few counts were recorded for this clonotype. The V call is TRBV3-1, the J call TRBJ2-1; 9 nucleotides match TRBD1. Germline trimming cut 4 bases from V and 5 bases from J; bases unmatched to any gene: 6. The CDR3 has 15 amino acids. Germline V gene sequence: CDR1 LGHDT, CDR2 YNNKEL (reference sequence). The CDR3 sequence is CASSPRTGVDNEQFF. The CDR3 DNA is TGTGCCAGCAGCCCCCGGACAGGGGTTGACAATGAGCAGTTCTTC.